The TCR beta chain under discussion was sequenced for a study of siplizumab effects on memory and regulatory T cells. The mixed lymphocyte reaction cells were held in coculture (37°C) for more than 5 days. Clones were read by immunoSEQ multiplex PCR, and TCRdb kept only the in-frame ones, dropping some. Counted here are around 20,000 clones, 35% to 55% occurring once; the ten biggest clones make up 4.9%. Note on this clone: Antigen: not known.

The CDR3 covers 14 residues. Trimming at V came to 7 bases and at J to 4 bases, leaving 12 bases not matched to a gene. Germline V gives CDR1 SQVTM, CDR2 ANQGSEA. The TCR comes from a human donor in good health; the cells came from an allogeneic mixed lymphocyte reaction. The material sequenced was CFSE-low (dividing) CD4+ T cells sorted from an allogeneic mixed lymphocyte reaction. This sequence joins TRBV29-1 and TRBJ1-2; 7 bases align to TRBD1. This CDR3 is CSAIKGDSVYGYTF. CDR3 DNA sequence: TGCAGCGCTATAAAGGGGGACAGTGTCTATGGCTACACCTTC. Combining the CDR3 with reference TRBV29-1 and TRBJ1-2 gives the whole variable domain SAVISQKPSRDICQRGTSLTIQCQVDSQVTMMFWYRQQPGQSLTLIATANQGSEATYESGFVIDKFPISRPNLTFSTLTVSNMSPEDSSIYLCSAIKGDSVYGYTFGSGTRLTVV.